The 15 T cell receptor beta chains presented below share a single source sample, sequenced in a study of CD8+ T cells in alopecia areata (dated 2018 in TCRdb). The treatment or condition tag for this specimen amounts to: oral pan-JAK inhibitor, 5-10 mg twice daily. Library prep was done by the immunoSEQ multiplex PCR assay. For TCR sequencing, RNA was extracted from every sample and reverse transcribed into cDNA to serve as template. TCRdb holds this immuneACCESS table with in-frame rearrangements only. Some clones are missing; in checked studies, unresolved V genes explain under half, and the rest has no known cause. The sample table holds about 180,000 clones, of which approximately 50% were seen once. Jointly, the top ten make up over 9% of the sample. This material consisted of CD8+ T cells sorted from blood, taken at approximately week 51, from a patient treated with tofacitinib. Every receptor here comes from a human donor with alopecia areata.

The table lists this clone with a few counts. The chain joins TRBV5-5 to TRBJ2-1, with a weak D call TRBD2 (6 bases). The CDR3 runs to 13 residues. The V end lost 1 base, the J end lost 9 bases, and 11 bases lay between the germline ends. Germline loops: CDR1 SGHKS, CDR2 YYEKEE (reference sequence). CDR3 bases: TGTGCCAGCAGCTTGCCCTCCGGGGGTGAGCAGTTCTTC. Translation: CASSLPSGGEQFF. Looking up the rest from reference TRBV5-5 and TRBJ2-1 gives the full variable domain: DAGVTQSPTHLIKTRGQQVTLRCSPISGHKSVSWYQQVLGQGPQFIFQYYEKEERGRGNFPDRFSARQFPNYSSELNVNALLLGDSALYLCASSLPSGGEQFFGPGTRLTVL.

The rearrangement links TRBV7-3 to TRBJ2-5; D may be TRBD1 or TRBD2 (5 bases each). Germline assignment: CDR1 SGHTA and CDR2 FQGTGA. The CDR3 totals 15 residues. The germline V and J ends were trimmed by 2 bases and 2 bases, with 12 bases remaining between them. This chain's CDR3 is CASSLGGRLQETQYF. CDR3 in DNA: TGTGCCAGCAGCTTAGGGGGACGCTTACAAGAGACCCAGTACTTC.

The CDR3 loop reads CASSPGEFPEQYF. CDR3 DNA sequence: TGTGCCAGCAGCCCCGGGGAGTTTCCCGAGCAGTACTTC. This rearrangement joins TRBV5-6 to TRBJ2-7, with D possibly TRBD2 on 5 matching bases. This CDR3 has 13 residues. The V and J ends lost 4 bases and 6 bases respectively, with 14 bases between them. Germline CDR1 SGHDT, CDR2 YYEEEE.

The sample holds a few counts of this clone. CDR3 in amino acids: CAISGTSGAGTGELFF. CDR3 in DNA: TGTGCCATCTCCGGGACTAGCGGGGCCGGCACCGGGGAGCTGTTTTTT. The V call is TRBV2, the J call TRBJ2-2, with 13 bases matching TRBD2. Germline V CDR1 and CDR2: SNHLY, FYNNEI. This CDR3 comprises 16 residues. After removal of 10 bases from V and 4 bases from J, the junction contained 9 bases not matched to a gene.

DNA of the CDR3: TGCAGCGTGGTAGAGAGTAAGTGGGCGGAAGACTATGGCTACACCTTC. This gives the protein CSVVESKWAEDYGYTF. This sequence joins TRBV29-1 and TRBJ1-2; no clear D gene. Germline-derived CDR1 and CDR2 are SQVTM and ANQGSEA. This CDR3 comprises 16 residues. The V end lost 6 bases, the J end lost 3 bases, and 23 bases lay between the germline ends.

This chain uses TRBV5-1 with TRBJ2-7; TRBD2 might be the D (5 bases). Germline V CDR1 and CDR2: SGHRS, YFSETQ. The CDR3 length is 14 residues. V lost 0 bases and J 1 base, leaving 8 bases between the germline ends. DNA for the CDR3: TGCGCCAGCAGCTTGGACACTAGTTCCTACGAGCAGTACTTC. Translation: CASSLDTSSYEQYF.

The chain combines TRBV9 with TRBJ2-7; maybe TRBD2 (6 bases). There are 14 residues in the CDR3. The germline V gene encodes CDR1 SGDLS and CDR2 YYNGEE. The V end was cut by 0 bases, the J end by 5 bases, with 12 bases between. The CDR3, as DNA: TGTGCCAGCAGCGTAGAAGTGCGGGGTGACGAGCAGTACTTC. This encodes CASSVEVRGDEQYF.

CDR3 nucleotide sequence: TGTGCCAGCAGCCCTCTAGCGGGGGAAGAGACCCAGTACTTC. It specifies CASSPLAGEETQYF. The rearrangement joins TRBV27 to TRBJ2-5; 10 bases fit TRBD2. The CDR3 is 14 residues long. Germline assignment: CDR1 MNHEY and CDR2 SMNVEV (reference sequence). V was clipped by 6 bases and J by 3 bases; unmatched bases: 4.

Sample share makes this clone medium-sized (0.01 to 0.1%). The chain is built from TRBV19 and TRBJ2-1; 7 nucleotides line up with TRBD2. The CDR3 consists of 14 residues. CDR1 is LNHDA, CDR2 SQIVND, per germline (reference sequence). J gave up 7 bases and V 1 base, and 4 bases lay outside the gene matches. CDR3 loop: CASSIAGGGNEQFF. The CDR3, as DNA: TGTGCCAGTAGTATAGCGGGGGGAGGGAATGAGCAGTTCTTC.

J is TRBJ1-1 and V is TRBV27; D not certain. CDR1 is MNHEY and CDR2 is SMNVEV in the germline V gene (reference sequence). The CDR3 extends over 13 amino acids. V was pared by 3 bases and J by 5 bases, with 10 bases between. The CDR3 here is CASSLGTSTEAFF. The CDR3 coding sequence is TGTGCCAGCAGTTTGGGTACATCGACTGAAGCTTTCTTT.

This chain links TRBV19 with TRBJ1-2; D is ambiguous. V shed 6 bases and J shed 8 bases, with 13 bases lying between them. The CDR3 has 12 residues. The germline V gene has CDR1 LNHDA and CDR2 SQIVND (reference sequence). For the CDR3, the DNA is TGTGCCAGTAGGACTGAGGATCGAGGCTACACCTTC. It codes for CASRTEDRGYTF.

This clone was observed a few times. The V and J genes are TRBV2 and TRBJ2-6; no definite D call. The CDR3 contains 15 residues. V dropped 1 base and J dropped 0 bases, with 4 bases sitting between them. The germline V gene has CDR1 SNHLY and CDR2 FYNNEI. The CDR3: CASSEEVSGANVLTF. The CDR3 nucleotides are TGTGCCAGCAGTGAAGAGGTCTCTGGGGCCAACGTCCTGACTTTC.

A remark on this clone: This same CDR3 is encoded by further DNA sequences in the sample. The rearrangement links TRBV4-1 to TRBJ2-7; TRBD1 aligns across 7 bases. CDR1 and CDR2 (germline): MGHRA, YSYEKL. The CDR3 is 14 residues long. The V segment lost 3 bases and the J segment 1 base; nucleotides outside the gene matches: 3. Here the CDR3 DNA reads TGCGCCAGCAGCCACGCAGGGGGTTCCTACGAGCAGTACTTC. Its protein is CASSHAGGSYEQYF.

Concerning this clone: The same CDR3 is also encoded by other DNA sequences in this sample. V usage is TRBV20-1 and J usage is TRBJ2-5; D is uncertain. The CDR3 runs to 11 residues. Germline-derived CDR1 and CDR2 are DFQATT and SNEGSKA (reference sequence). Trimming left V 2 bases short and J 4 bases short, with 5 bases between. For the CDR3, the DNA is TGCAGTGCTAGACCACTAGAGACCCAGTACTTC. Its protein product is CSARPLETQYF.

This clone showed up just a few times. The chain joins TRBV4-1 to TRBJ1-1, with 9 bases identical to TRBD1. J gave up 3 bases and V 3 bases, and 5 bases lay outside the gene matches. Per germline, CDR1 MGHRA and CDR2 YSYEKL. CDR3 length: 15 amino acids. This CDR3 is CASSQGTGFDTEAFF. CDR3 DNA: TGCGCCAGCAGCCAGGGGACAGGGTTCGACACTGAAGCTTTCTTT.